One and the same sample provided the 23 T cell receptor beta chains below, sequenced in a study of T cells in Graves' hyperthyroidism and ophthalmopathy. TCR beta CDR3 region amplification was performed from RNA transcripts. First-round RT-PCR with HTBI primers amplified the TCR CDR3 region. A single record per CDR3 protein comes from TCRdb applying MiXCR to the multiplex PCR reads. This table has roughly 570,000 distinct CDR3 sequences, around a sixth appearing once. Sequenced: blood. The origin of the receptors is a woman between 25 and 40 years old with Graves' hyperthyroidism.

This clonotype was recorded many times. The genes are TRBV5-1 and TRBJ2-1; no reliable D call. Trimming cost V 4 bases and J 8 bases, with 10 bases left between them. CDR1 and CDR2 from the germline V gene are SGHRS and YFSETQ. The CDR3 has 12 amino acids. The CDR3 spells CASSKLSDEQFF. As DNA, the CDR3 is TGCGCCAGCAGCAAGTTGTCCGATGAGCAGTTCTTC.

This clonotype has at least ten counts. J is TRBJ2-1 and V is TRBV5-1, with TRBD2 identical over 16 bases. The V gene's germline CDR1 is SGHRS and CDR2 YFSETQ. V was pared by 4 bases and J by 5 bases, with 9 bases of the junction left unmatched. This CDR3 spans 18 amino acids. This CDR3 is CASSPGLAGGENDNEQFF. The CDR3 region has the DNA TGCGCCAGCAGCCCGGGACTAGCGGGAGGGGAAAACGACAATGAGCAGTTCTTC.

This clonotype was detected many times. The genes are TRBV24-1 and TRBJ2-5, with a tentative D call TRBD1 (7 bases). This CDR3 comprises 16 residues. V shed 0 bases and J shed 4 bases, with 14 bases lying between them. The germline CDR1 and CDR2 sequences are KGHDR and SFDVKD. The CDR3 loop reads CATSDLKDRRGETQYF. The CDR3 bases are TGTGCCACCAGTGATTTGAAGGACAGGCGGGGAGAGACCCAGTACTTC.

In its sample, this clonotype was seen a few times. This chain uses TRBV19 with TRBJ2-5; 8 bases match TRBD2. The CDR3 spans 15 residues. The V gene's germline CDR1 is LNHDA and CDR2 SQIVND (reference sequence). Unmatched junction bases numbered 6, after V lost 6 bases and J lost 0 bases. The CDR3 is CASRRSGGDQETQYF. The DNA for the CDR3 is TGTGCCAGTAGACGGAGCGGGGGAGACCAAGAGACCCAGTACTTC.

This clonotype was detected only a few times. One end of the junction is discordant with germline, which a read error may explain. The CDR3 sequence is CASSSPGAKTSTGTQYF. CDR3 DNA: TGTGCCAGCAGCTCCCCTGGGGCGAAAACTAGCACAGGTACGCAGTATTTT. This rearrangement joins TRBV7-8 to TRBJ2-3, with a weak D call TRBD2 (6 bases). This CDR3 comprises 17 residues. Germline V gene lookup returns CDR1 SGHVS and CDR2 FQNEAQ.

This clonotype has at least ten counts. The rearrangement links TRBV5-1 to TRBJ2-7; TRBD1 aligns across 10 bases. The trim removed 0 bases at V and 2 bases at J, leaving 11 bases unmatched. The CDR3 has 18 residues. CDR1 is SGHRS and CDR2 is YFSETQ in the germline V gene. The CDR3 nucleotides are TGCGCCAGCAGCTTGGCCGGCGGGGGGACAGGGGCACCCTACGAGCAGTACTTC. Its translation: CASSLAGGGTGAPYEQYF.

This clonotype was observed at least ten times. This chain uses TRBV7-9 with TRBJ2-5, with TRBD2 as a possible D gene (5 bases). Germline V gene data show CDR1 as SEHNR and CDR2 as FQNEAQ (reference sequence). The length of the CDR3 is 14 residues. With 6 bases removed from V and 2 bases from J, the gap between germline ends came to 13 bases. As DNA, the CDR3 is TGTGCCAGCAGTCTGGGAGCCGATCAAGAGACCCAGTACTTC. This translates into CASSLGADQETQYF.

This clonotype was observed many times. The chain combines TRBV7-8 with TRBJ2-7; possibly TRBD2 for D (6 bases). Germline V lookup: CDR1 SGHVS, CDR2 FQNEAQ. With 0 bases removed from V and 1 base from J, the gap between germline ends came to 10 bases. This CDR3 is built from 15 residues. The CDR3 sequence: CASSLALAPSYEQYF. The CDR3 DNA follows: TGTGCCAGCAGCTTAGCGCTAGCGCCGTCCTACGAGCAGTACTTC.

The table lists this clonotype with many counts. The V and J genes are TRBV20-1 and TRBJ2-7; D may be TRBD2 (5 bases). The CDR3 has 14 amino acids. Germline CDR1 is DFQATT and CDR2 is SNEGSKA (reference sequence). Between the trimmed V and J ends, which lost 3 bases and 2 bases, there was a span of 14 bases. The CDR3 spells CSAREDLTPYEQYF. The CDR3 DNA is TGCAGTGCTAGGGAGGACTTAACCCCCTACGAGCAGTACTTC.

In this sample, this clonotype turned up many times. J is TRBJ1-1 and V is TRBV11-3; possibly TRBD1 for D (6 bases). V was clipped by 5 bases and J by 5 bases, with 21 bases between them. Germline V CDR1 and CDR2: SGHNT, YENEEA. This CDR3 spans 16 amino acids. The CDR3 sequence: CASSPDGAGAATEAFF. CDR3 sequence (DNA): TGTGCCAGCAGCCCAGACGGGGCAGGGGCAGCGACTGAAGCTTTCTTT. Supplemented by reference TRBV11-3 and TRBJ1-1, the full variable domain reads EAGVVQSPRYKIIEKKQPVAFWCNPISGHNTLYWYLQNLGQGPELLIRYENEEAVDDSQLPKDRFSAERLKGVDSTLKIQPAELGDSAVYLCASSPDGAGAATEAFFGQGTRLTVV.

The rearrangement uses TRBV30 and TRBJ2-1; 10 nucleotides agree with TRBD1. J was trimmed by 12 bases and V by 2 bases; bases with no gene match: 4. The CDR3 length is 12 residues. The germline V gene has CDR1 GTSNPN and CDR2 SVGIG (reference sequence). CDR3 coding DNA: TGTGCCTGGAGTTCCGGACAGGGGGGGCAGTTCTTC. It specifies CAWSSGQGGQFF.

This clonotype was seen a few times. The rearrangement joins TRBV24-1 to TRBJ1-1; D is ambiguous. The CDR3 is 13 amino acids. Trimming cost V 5 bases and J 2 bases, with 8 bases left between them. The germline V gene encodes CDR1 KGHDR and CDR2 SFDVKD. The CDR3 region is CATSARPNTEAFF. The CDR3 DNA is TGTGCCACCAGTGCCAGGCCAAACACTGAAGCTTTCTTT.

Only a few counts were recorded for this clonotype. The chain recombines TRBV30 with TRBJ1-3, with 7 bases that match TRBD1. The CDR3 covers 15 residues. Germline CDR1 is GTSNPN and CDR2 is SVGIG (reference sequence). Losses at the gene ends were 4 bases for V and 0 bases for J; bases not matched to a gene: 6. The CDR3 sequence: CAWTPGTVSGNTIYF. For the CDR3, the DNA is TGTGCCTGGACACCGGGGACAGTCTCTGGAAACACCATATATTTT. Full variable domain (missing parts from reference TRBV30 and TRBJ1-3): SQTIHQWPATLVQPVGSPLSLECTVEGTSNPNLYWYRQAAGRGLQLLFYSVGIGQISSEVPQNLSASRPQDRQFILSSKKLLLSDSGFYLCAWTPGTVSGNTIYFGEGSWLTVV.

This clonotype was recorded many times. V gene TRBV7-2 combines with J gene TRBJ2-7; D is possibly TRBD2 (6 bases). Per germline, CDR1 SGHTA and CDR2 FQGNSA. The CDR3 consists of 14 residues. V lost 7 bases and J lost 0, with 13 bases in between. CDR3 region: CASTGTGVSYEQYF. The CDR3 region has the DNA TGTGCCAGCACCGGGACGGGAGTCTCCTACGAGCAGTACTTC.

This clonotype was observed at least ten times. The chain links TRBV7-2 to TRBJ2-7; unclear D gene. There are 15 residues in the CDR3. Germline CDR1 SGHTA, CDR2 FQGNSA. The V end was cut by 1 base, the J end by 2 bases, with 12 bases between. The chain's CDR3 is CASSLVAEEPYEQYF. CDR3 sequence (DNA): TGTGCCAGCAGCTTAGTAGCTGAGGAACCCTACGAGCAGTACTTC. Based on the CDR3 plus reference TRBV7-2 and TRBJ2-7, the full variable domain is GAGVSQSPSNKVTEKGKDVELRCDPISGHTALYWYRQSLGQGLEFLIYFQGNSAPDKSGLPSDRFSAERTGGSVSTLTIQRTQQEDSAVYLCASSLVAEEPYEQYFGPGTRLTVT.

The V and J genes are TRBV5-6 and TRBJ2-1, with a tentative D call TRBD1 (5 bases). Germline V gene sequence: CDR1 SGHDT, CDR2 YYEEEE. V gave up 2 bases and J gave up 7 bases, with 13 bases separating them. The CDR3 has 14 residues. This chain's CDR3 is CASSLDRGLNEQFF. The DNA for the CDR3 is TGTGCCAGCAGCTTAGATAGGGGTTTGAATGAGCAGTTCTTC.

This clonotype was picked up many times. The rearrangement uses TRBV20-1 and TRBJ2-2; TRBD1 is a possible D gene (6 bases). V lost 4 bases to trimming and J lost 3 bases, with 9 bases between them. The CDR3 has 13 amino acids. CDR1 is DFQATT, CDR2 SNEGSKA, per germline (reference sequence). CDR3 bases: TGCAGTGCTATGGCAGGGGACACCGGGGAGCTGTTTTTT. Residues: CSAMAGDTGELFF.

This clonotype appeared many times. The chain uses TRBV5-6 and TRBJ2-3; 11 bases fit TRBD2. The CDR3 is 15 residues long. Trimming took 5 bases from V and 2 from J; bases not matched to a gene: 4. Germline CDR1 is SGHDT and CDR2 is YYEEEE. The CDR3 protein is CASSWTSGYTDTQYF. The CDR3 region has the DNA TGTGCCAGCAGTTGGACTAGCGGGTACACAGATACGCAGTATTTT. Full variable domain (rest looked up from reference TRBV5-6 and TRBJ2-3): DAGVTQSPTHLIKTRGQQVTLRCSPKSGHDTVSWYQQALGQGPQFIFQYYEEEERQRGNFPDRFSGHQFPNYSSELNVNALLLGDSALYLCASSWTSGYTDTQYFGPGTRLTVL.

This clonotype appeared many times. The genes are TRBV7-2 and TRBJ1-2; D not certain. The ends were cut back, 1 base at V and 4 bases at J, with 7 bases in the middle. This CDR3 has 13 residues. CDR1 is SGHTA, CDR2 FQGNSA, per germline. As DNA, the CDR3 is TGTGCCAGCAGCTTAGAGGGCGGCTATGGCTACACCTTC. It encodes CASSLEGGYGYTF.

The sample holds one count of this clonotype. The chain's CDR3 is CASSSTEAYEQYF. CDR3 coding DNA: TGTGCCAGCAGCTCCACGGAGGCCTACGAGCAGTACTTC. This sequence joins TRBV5-6 and TRBJ2-7; D might be TRBD2 (5 bases). The ends were cut back, 3 bases at V and 2 bases at J, with 9 bases in the middle. This CDR3 contains 13 residues. Germline lookup yields CDR1 SGHDT and CDR2 YYEEEE.

This clonotype occurred many times. This chain uses TRBV5-1 with TRBJ2-7, with TRBD2 identical over 7 bases. Germline loops: CDR1 SGHRS, CDR2 YFSETQ. The length of the CDR3 is 15 residues. The junction had 6 bases not matched to a gene; V was cut back by 0 bases and J by 3 bases. In DNA, the CDR3 is TGCGCCAGCAGCTTGGAAGCGGGGTCGGTCTACGAGCAGTACTTC. Translating gives CASSLEAGSVYEQYF. The entire variable domain, with the rest obtained from reference TRBV5-1 and TRBJ2-7, is as follows: KAGVTQTPRYLIKTRGQQVTLSCSPISGHRSVSWYQQTPGQGLQFLFEYFSETQRNKGNFPGRFSGRQFSNSRSEMNVSTLELGDSALYLCASSLEAGSVYEQYFGPGTRLTVT.

This clonotype has a handful of counts. The chain combines TRBV4-3 with TRBJ2-7, with 7 bases lining up with TRBD1. The V gene's germline CDR1 is LGHNA and CDR2 YSLEER. This CDR3 has 15 amino acids. V was clipped by 0 bases and J by 4 bases; unmatched bases: 6. Here the CDR3 reads CASSQDYAQGYEQYF. The CDR3 bases are TGCGCCAGCAGCCAAGATTACGCACAGGGGTACGAGCAGTACTTC.

This chain uses TRBV7-9 with TRBJ1-6, with 7 bases aligning to TRBD1. Per the germline V gene, CDR1 is SEHNR and CDR2 is FQNEAQ (reference sequence). The CDR3 contains 17 residues. Germline trimming cut 7 bases from V and 9 bases from J; bases unmatched to any gene: 18. DNA for the CDR3: TGTGCCAGCACCAAGCCTACAGGGGATCCACGAATTTCACCCCTCCACTTT. Residues: CASTKPTGDPRISPLHF.